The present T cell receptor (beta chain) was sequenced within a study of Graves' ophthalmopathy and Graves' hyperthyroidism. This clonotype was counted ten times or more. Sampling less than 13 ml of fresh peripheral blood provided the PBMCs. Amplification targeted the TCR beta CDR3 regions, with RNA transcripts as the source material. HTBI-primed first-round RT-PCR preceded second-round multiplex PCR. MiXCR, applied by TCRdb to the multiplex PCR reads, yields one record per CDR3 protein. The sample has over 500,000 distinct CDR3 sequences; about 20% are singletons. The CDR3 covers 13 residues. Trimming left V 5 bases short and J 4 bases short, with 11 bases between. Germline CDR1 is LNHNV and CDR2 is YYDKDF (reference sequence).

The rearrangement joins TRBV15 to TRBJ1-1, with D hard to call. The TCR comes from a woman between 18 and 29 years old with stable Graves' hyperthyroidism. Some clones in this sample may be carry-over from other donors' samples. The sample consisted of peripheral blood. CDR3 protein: CATSATGGTEAFF. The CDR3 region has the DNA TGTGCCACCAGCGCGACGGGTGGCACTGAAGCTTTCTTT. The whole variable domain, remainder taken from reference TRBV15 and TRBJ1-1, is DAMVIQNPRYQVTQFGKPVTLSCSQTLNHNVMYWYQQKSSQAPKLLFHYYDKDFNNEADTPDNFQSRRPNTSFCFLDIRSPGLGDTAMYLCATSATGGTEAFFGQGTRLTVV.